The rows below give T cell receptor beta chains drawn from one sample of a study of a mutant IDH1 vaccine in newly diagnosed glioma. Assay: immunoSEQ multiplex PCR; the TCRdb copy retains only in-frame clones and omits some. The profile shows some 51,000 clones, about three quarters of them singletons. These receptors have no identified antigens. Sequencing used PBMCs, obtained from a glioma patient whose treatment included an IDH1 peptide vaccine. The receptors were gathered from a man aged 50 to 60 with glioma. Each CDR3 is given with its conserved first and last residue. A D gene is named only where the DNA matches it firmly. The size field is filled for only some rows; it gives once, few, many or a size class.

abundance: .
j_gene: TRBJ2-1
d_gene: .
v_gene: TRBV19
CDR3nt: TGTGCCAGTAGTGACTCTGAGCAGTTCTTC
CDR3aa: CASSDSEQFF

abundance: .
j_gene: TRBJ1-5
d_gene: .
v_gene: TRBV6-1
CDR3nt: TGTGCCAGCAGTGAAGGGGGCGCGAGCAATCAGCCCCAGCATTTT
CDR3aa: CASSEGGASNQPQHF

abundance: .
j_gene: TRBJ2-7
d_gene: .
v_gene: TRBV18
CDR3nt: TGTGCCAGCTCACCGACAGGTTCCCACTACGAGCAGTACTTC
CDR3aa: CASSPTGSHYEQYF

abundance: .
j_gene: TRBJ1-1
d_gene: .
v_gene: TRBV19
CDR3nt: TGTGCCAGTAGTATGGGGGGAGAAGCTTTCTTT
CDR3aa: CASSMGGEAFF

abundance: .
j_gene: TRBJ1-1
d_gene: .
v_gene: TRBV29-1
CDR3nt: TGCAGCGTTCAGACAGCGCGAGACACTGAAGCTTTCTTT
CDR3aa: CSVQTARDTEAFF

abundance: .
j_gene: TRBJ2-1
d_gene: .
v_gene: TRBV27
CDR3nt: TGTGCCAGCAGCCCGGACTCAGGGAGCTCCTACAATGAGCAGTTCTTC
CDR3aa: CASSPDSGSSYNEQFF

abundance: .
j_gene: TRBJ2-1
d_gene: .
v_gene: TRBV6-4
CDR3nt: TGTGCCAGCAGTGACGGGGGTGGCGGTGAGCAGTTCTTC
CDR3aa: CASSDGGGGEQFF

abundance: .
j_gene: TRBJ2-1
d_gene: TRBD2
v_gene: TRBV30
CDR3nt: TGTGCCTGGAGGGGAGGGCAGCGCTCCTACAATGAGCAGTTCTTC
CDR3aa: CAWRGGQRSYNEQFF

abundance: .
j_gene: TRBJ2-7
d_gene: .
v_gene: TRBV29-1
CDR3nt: TGCAGCGTTGAAGTAGGCGGCTCCTACGAGCAGTACTTC
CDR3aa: CSVEVGGSYEQYF

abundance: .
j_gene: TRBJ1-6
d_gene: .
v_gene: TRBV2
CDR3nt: TGTGCCAGCAGTGAGCGAGGAAATTCACCCCTCCACTTT
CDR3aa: CASSERGNSPLHF

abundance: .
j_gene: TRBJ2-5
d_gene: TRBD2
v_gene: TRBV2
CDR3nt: TGTGCCAGCAGTGAAAGCGGGGGGGGCCATGGGACCCAGTACTTC
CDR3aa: CASSESGGGHGTQYF

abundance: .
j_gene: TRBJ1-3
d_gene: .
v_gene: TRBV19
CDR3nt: TGTGCCAGTAGAAACGGGTACAGGTCGTCTGGAAACACCATATATTTT
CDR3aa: CASRNGYRSSGNTIYF

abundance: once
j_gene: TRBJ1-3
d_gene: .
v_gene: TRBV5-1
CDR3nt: TGCGCCAGCAGCTTGAGTAGCGATACGGGAAACACCATATATTTT
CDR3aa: CASSLSSDTGNTIYF

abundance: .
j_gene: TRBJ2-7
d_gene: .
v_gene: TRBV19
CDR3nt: TGTGCCAGTAGTATGGTTCCCAGTTACGAGCAGTACTTC
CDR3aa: CASSMVPSYEQYF

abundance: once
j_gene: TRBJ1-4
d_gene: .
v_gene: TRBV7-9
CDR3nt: TGTGCCAGCAGCTTGGGGGGGCACCGTAATGAAAAACTGTTTTTT
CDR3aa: CASSLGGHRNEKLFF

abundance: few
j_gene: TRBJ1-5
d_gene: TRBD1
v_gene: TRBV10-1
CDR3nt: TGCGCCAGCAGTGAGTCGGGCCAGGGGGCCCCCAATCAGCCCCAGCATTTT
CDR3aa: CASSESGQGAPNQPQHF

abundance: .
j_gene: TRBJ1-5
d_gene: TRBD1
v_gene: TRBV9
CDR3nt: TGTGCCAGCAGCGTAGCGGCAGGGGGTGGCAATCAGCCCCAGCATTTT
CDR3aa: CASSVAAGGGNQPQHF

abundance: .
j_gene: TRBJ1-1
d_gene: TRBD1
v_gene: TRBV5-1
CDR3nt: TGCGCCAGCAGCGTTGGGACAGAGAACACTGAAGCTTTCTTT
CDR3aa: CASSVGTENTEAFF

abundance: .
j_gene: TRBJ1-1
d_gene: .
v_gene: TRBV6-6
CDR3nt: TGTGCCAGCAGTTACGGGCAGGGCGGCAACACTGAAGCTTTCTTT
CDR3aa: CASSYGQGGNTEAFF

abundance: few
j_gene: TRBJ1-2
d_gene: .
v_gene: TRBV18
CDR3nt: TGTGCCAGCTCACCTGAAGACAAAACCGGCTACACCTTC
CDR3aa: CASSPEDKTGYTF

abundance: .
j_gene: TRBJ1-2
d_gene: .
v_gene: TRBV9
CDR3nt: TGTGCCAGCAGCGTAGCAAGATGGGGGTATGGCTACACCTTC
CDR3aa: CASSVARWGYGYTF

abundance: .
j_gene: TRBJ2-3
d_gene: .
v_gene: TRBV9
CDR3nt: TGTGCCAGCAGCGTAGCCCCTCAAACCAAACACTTCACAGATACGCAGTATTTT
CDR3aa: CASSVAPQTKHFTDTQYF

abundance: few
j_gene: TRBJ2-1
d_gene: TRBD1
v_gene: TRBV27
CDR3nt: TGTGCCAGCAGTTTCCGGACAGGAGTGGTCGATGAGCAGTTCTTC
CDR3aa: CASSFRTGVVDEQFF

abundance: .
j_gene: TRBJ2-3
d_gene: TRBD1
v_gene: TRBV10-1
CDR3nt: TGCGCCAGCAGTGAGTCCGGACAGGGGTTCACAGATACGCAGTATTTT
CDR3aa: CASSESGQGFTDTQYF

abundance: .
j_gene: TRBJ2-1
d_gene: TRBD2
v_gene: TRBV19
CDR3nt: TGTGCCAGTAGTAAGGGCGCCGGGGGGGTTCATGAGCAGTTCTTC
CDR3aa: CASSKGAGGVHEQFF

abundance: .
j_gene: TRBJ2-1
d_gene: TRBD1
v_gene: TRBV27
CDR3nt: TGTGCCAGCAGTTTAGGGACAGGGGGCTATGAGCAGTTCTTC
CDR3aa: CASSLGTGGYEQFF

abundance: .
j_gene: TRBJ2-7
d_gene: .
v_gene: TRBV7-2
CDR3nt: TGTGCCAGCAGCTTAGCCTCCAGGCTGGGGAGCGAGCAGTACTTC
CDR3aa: CASSLASRLGSEQYF

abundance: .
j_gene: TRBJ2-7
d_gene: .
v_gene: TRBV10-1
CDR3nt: TGCGCCAGCAGGGAGCAAAGTGGTAGCGAGCAGTACTTC
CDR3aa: CASREQSGSEQYF